This TCR beta chain was profiled in a study of Ad26.COV2.S vaccination and SARS-CoV-2 variants. Study results and limitations: Breadth measured for non-spike TCRs was similar across vaccine and placebo recipients. Spike-specific TCR breadth in vaccine recipients exceeded that seen in placebo recipients.

The treatment denotes: some 19 received Ad26.COV2.S at low or high dose, single or two shots; roughly five received placebo; per-sample allocation not given. Sampling was done on day 63 after the first vaccine or placebo injection. Immunization relied on an Ad26 vector, which expressed Wuhan-strain SARS-CoV-2 spike. Germline CDR1 reads SGHRS; CDR2 reads YFSETQ. V was trimmed by 0 bases and J by 0 bases, leaving 10 bases between them. The CDR3 consists of 17 residues. Sequenced by immunoSEQ multiplex PCR; TCRdb stores in-frame clones only, minus some. The sample consists of about 350,000 clones, about 85% of them appearing once. Turning to this clone: Its antigen remains unknown.

V and J are TRBV5-1 and TRBJ2-6; no definite D call. The sequence derives from a person aged 18 to 59 who received the Ad26.COV2.S COVID-19 vaccine or a placebo. Sample: peripheral blood, taken in a trial of Ad26.COV2.S vaccine versus placebo. The CDR3 coding sequence is TGCGCCAGCAGCTTGGACAGATTGAGCTCTGGGGCCAACGTCCTGACTTTC. Amino acids: CASSLDRLSSGANVLTF.